The 2 T cell receptor beta chains below were found in one sample sequenced in a study of shared clonotypes between healthy human individuals. Terminally differentiated effector memory CD45RA+ cells were excluded by CCR7 positive selection of CD45RO-negative cells. Method: immunoSEQ multiplex PCR; TCRdb's copy keeps in-frame clones and lacks some. This table has approximately 810,000 clones, 85% to 95% appearing once. The sample comprised naive CD8+ T cells sorted from blood. These receptor sequences come from a man aged 30-40 years in good health.

The gene calls are TRBV28 and TRBJ2-5, with D hard to call. This CDR3 has 13 residues. Germline V gene lookup returns CDR1 MDHEN and CDR2 SYDVKM. The germline V and J ends were trimmed by 6 bases and 1 base, with 9 bases remaining between them. The CDR3 here is CASRDTTQETQYF. In DNA form, the CDR3 reads TGTGCCAGCAGAGATACTACCCAAGAGACCCAGTACTTC.

The chain carries TRBV29-1 and TRBJ2-2; 7 bases match TRBD1. V gave up 4 bases and J gave up 2 bases; unmatched junction bases: 10. CDR1 and CDR2 (germline): SQVTM, ANQGSEA. The CDR3 is made up of 16 amino acids. The CDR3, as DNA: TGCAGCGTTGCGCCCGGTGGACAGGTTAACACCGGGGAGCTGTTTTTT. This gives the protein CSVAPGGQVNTGELFF.